This TCR beta chain is from a study of graft-versus-host responses after intestinal transplantation. Study-wide background: Following induction with anti-thymocyte globulin, all recipients were given tacrolimus and steroids for approximately 3 years.

Sorted after the reaction were proliferating CFSE-low CD3+CD4+ and CD3+CD8+ responders. This clone was detected a few times. TCRdb's copy holds only in-frame clones and misses some; the assay was immunoSEQ multiplex PCR. The sample shows several thousand clones, 20% to 25% of them seen only once. V lost 5 bases and J lost 5; bases outside the gene matches: 5. The CDR3 is made up of 13 amino acids. Germline V gives CDR1 SGHTA, CDR2 FQGNSA. Findings of the study overall: Recipient marrow held GvH clones, some first seen in ileum or blood.

V and J are TRBV7-2 and TRBJ2-5, with 7 bases aligning to TRBD2. The sample here was alloreactive CD4+ T cells from a mixed lymphocyte reaction culture, taken before transplantation. Regarding subset: CFSE-low proliferating T cells sorted from roughly 6-day pre-transplant mixed lymphocyte reaction (GvH or HvG direction). The receptor's source is a human patient who was an organ donor for intestinal transplantation. The CDR3 DNA follows: TGTGCCAGCAGCACCCTCGGGGGGGAGACCCAGTACTTC. Amino acid sequence: CASSTLGGETQYF.